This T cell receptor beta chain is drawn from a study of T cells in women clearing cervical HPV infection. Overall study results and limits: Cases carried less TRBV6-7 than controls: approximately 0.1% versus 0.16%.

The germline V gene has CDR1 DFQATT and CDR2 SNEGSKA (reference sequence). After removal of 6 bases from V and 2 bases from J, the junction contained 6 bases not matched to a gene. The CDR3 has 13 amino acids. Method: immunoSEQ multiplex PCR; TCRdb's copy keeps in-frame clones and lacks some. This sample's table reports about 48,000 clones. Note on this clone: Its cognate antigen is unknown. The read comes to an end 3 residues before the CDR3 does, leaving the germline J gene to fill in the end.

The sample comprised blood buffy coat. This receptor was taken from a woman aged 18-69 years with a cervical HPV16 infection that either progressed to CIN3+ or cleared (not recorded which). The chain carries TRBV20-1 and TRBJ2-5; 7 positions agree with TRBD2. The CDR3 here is CSAPTSAQETQYF. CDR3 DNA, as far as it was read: TGCAGTGCGCCTACTAGCGCGCAAGAGACC.